One sample yielded the 30 T cell receptor beta chains listed below, sequenced in a study of T-cell memory formation after mild COVID-19 (dated by TCRdb to the early 2020s). The method behind the library was 5' RACE. The run used an Illumina NovaSeq 6000. The public reads were run again by TCRdb, first through fastp at Q25 and then through MiXCR, and only productive beta chains were kept. Each CDR3 protein appears once, grouped with its most common genes and DNA. In all, the sample holds about 320,000 distinct CDR3 sequences, and over 11% of those were seen once. 21% of the sample lies in the top ten. Sequencing used PBMCs or a T cell subset sorted from them (not recorded which). The receptor source for this set is a man aged 18 to 29 who had mild COVID-19 (a few samples of this study predate the infection). The sample titles of this study are shuffled in the database, so cell type and time point are left out; the donor was told from shared clones.

The chain carries TRBV27 and TRBJ2-7; D unresolved. Germline lookup yields CDR1 MNHEY and CDR2 SMNVEV (reference sequence). V dropped 8 bases and J dropped 2 bases, with 7 bases sitting between them. This CDR3 contains 11 residues. In DNA form, the CDR3 reads TGTGCCAGCGGCAACGCCTACGAGCAGTACGTC. Translated: CASGNAYEQYV.

This chain joins TRBV21-1 and TRBJ2-3. TRBV21-1 constitutes a pseudogene. This CDR3 has 13 amino acids. In DNA form, the CDR3 reads TGTGCCAGCAGCAAAGCCCCCGCAGATACGCAGTATTTT. This gives the protein CASSKAPADTQYF.

This clonotype has only a few counts. The J gene is TRBJ2-6, the V gene TRBV4-3; the D gene could be TRBD1 or TRBD2 (6 bases each). The germline gives CDR1 LGHNA, CDR2 YSLEER. This CDR3 contains 17 residues. V was shortened by 6 bases and J by 2 bases, with 17 bases between the two germline ends. For the CDR3, the DNA is TGCGCCAGCAGTGGAGGGGCAGGGGTTGCTGGGGCCAACGTCCTGACTTTC. Translation gives CASSGGAGVAGANVLTF.

There are many counts of this clonotype. This chain connects TRBV27 to TRBJ2-2, with D perhaps TRBD2 (6 bases). The CDR3 covers 15 residues. Deletions cut 5 bases from V and 0 bases from J, with 10 bases between. The V gene's germline CDR1 is MNHEY and CDR2 SMNVEV (reference sequence). The CDR3 sequence: CASSRLGSNTGELFF. The CDR3 bases are TGTGCCAGCAGTCGACTAGGATCGAACACCGGGGAGCTGTTTTTT.

The sample holds many counts of this clonotype. This sequence joins TRBV7-8 and TRBJ1-1, with D hard to call. The CDR3 covers 13 residues. The V and J ends lost 5 bases and 6 bases respectively, with 13 bases between them. CDR1 is SGHVS, CDR2 FQNEAQ, per germline. CDR3 amino acids: CASSLYQHAEAFF. The CDR3, as DNA: TGTGCCAGCAGCCTTTACCAGCACGCTGAAGCTTTCTTT.

The V call is TRBV5-6, the J call TRBJ1-1; weak D call: TRBD1 (5 bases). Per germline, CDR1 SGHDT and CDR2 YYEEEE. The CDR3 is made up of 13 amino acids. Trimming cost V 5 bases and J 3 bases, with 11 bases left between them. CDR3 DNA sequence: TGTGCCAGCAGAGAGGTCAGGGACACTGAAGCTTTCTTT. This encodes CASREVRDTEAFF.

This clonotype has a handful of counts. The gene calls are TRBV19 and TRBJ2-1; D tentatively fits TRBD1 or TRBD2 (6 bases each). Per germline, CDR1 LNHDA and CDR2 SQIVND (reference sequence). The CDR3 spans 14 residues. The ends were cut back, 5 bases at V and 4 bases at J, with 12 bases in the middle. The CDR3 sequence: CASSAGAGYNEQFF. CDR3 coding DNA: TGTGCCAGTAGTGCAGGGGCGGGATACAATGAGCAGTTCTTC.

This clonotype was recorded many times. CDR3 protein: CASSQDPASFDTQYF. In DNA form, the CDR3 reads TGTGCCAGCAGCCAAGATCCAGCGTCCTTCGATACGCAGTATTTT. V is TRBV4-2 and J is TRBJ2-3, with D hard to call. V was cut by 0 bases and J by 6 bases, with 13 bases left in between. The CDR3 sequence is 15 residues long. Looked up from germline, CDR1 is LGHNA and CDR2 is YNFKEQ.

The chain recombines TRBV5-1 with TRBJ2-1; no reliable D call. With 4 bases removed from V and 5 bases from J, the gap between germline ends came to 10 bases. Germline CDR1 is SGHRS and CDR2 is YFSETQ. The CDR3 totals 13 residues. The chain's CDR3 is CASSPNHDNEQFF. CDR3 DNA sequence: TGCGCCAGCAGCCCGAACCACGACAATGAGCAGTTCTTC.

The chain carries TRBV6-2 or TRBV6-3 and TRBJ1-2, with D possibly TRBD1 on 6 matching bases. Trimming took off 2 bases at V and 5 bases at J, with 15 bases between the two ends. Germline assignment: CDR1 MNHEY and CDR2 SVGEGT. This CDR3 contains 15 residues. The CDR3 reads CASSYGSRGPYGYTF. The CDR3 nucleotides read TGTGCCAGCAGTTACGGTTCCAGGGGCCCTTATGGCTACACCTTC.

In this sample, this clonotype turned up a few times. CDR3 sequence reads: CASSDRQGAEAFF. In nucleotides, the CDR3 is TGTGCCAGCAGTGATCGACAGGGGGCTGAAGCTTTCTTT. This chain connects TRBV2 to TRBJ1-1; 9 bases are shared with TRBD1. The junction had 2 bases not matched to a gene; V was cut back by 3 bases and J by 6 bases. CDR3 length equals 13 residues. Germline V gene sequence: CDR1 SNHLY, CDR2 FYNNEI.

This clonotype was counted only a few times. This chain links TRBV7-2 with TRBJ2-3; D possibly uses TRBD1 or TRBD2 (6 bases each). The length of the CDR3 is 13 residues. CDR1 SGHTA and CDR2 FQGNSA come from the germline V gene. Deletions cut 5 bases from V and 8 bases from J, with 14 bases between. CDR3: CASSPPGAITQYF. In DNA, the CDR3 is TGTGCCAGCAGCCCCCCGGGGGCCATTACGCAGTATTTT.

This clonotype was counted only a few times. This CDR3 is CASSSGSGGAGETQYF. CDR3 sequence (DNA): TGCGCCAGCAGCTCCGGAAGCGGGGGGGCAGGCGAGACCCAGTACTTC. The chain joins TRBV5-1 to TRBJ2-5; 10 bases line up with TRBD2. V lost 3 bases to trimming and J lost 5 bases; unmatched junction nucleotides: 10. The CDR3 has 16 residues. CDR1 SGHRS and CDR2 YFSETQ come from the germline V gene.

The sample holds a few counts of this clonotype. The V gene is TRBV7-9, the J gene TRBJ1-2; unclear D gene. Deletions cut 2 bases from V and 4 bases from J, with 8 bases between. CDR3 length: 13 amino acids. Germline V lookup: CDR1 SEHNR, CDR2 FQNEAQ (reference sequence). The CDR3 nucleotides are TGTGCCAGCAGCTTACAGGAAGGCTATGGCTACACCTTC. Amino acid sequence: CASSLQEGYGYTF.

This clonotype was seen a few times. The J gene is TRBJ2-7, the V gene TRBV7-2, with 7 bases lining up with TRBD1. V gave up 3 bases and J gave up 2 bases; unmatched junction bases: 13. CDR3 length: 17 residues. Germline V lookup: CDR1 SGHTA, CDR2 FQGNSA. CDR3 in DNA: TGTGCCAGCAGCTTGGTATCTGGGACAGCCGAAACCTACGAGCAGTACTTC. Protein product: CASSLVSGTAETYEQYF.

The J gene is TRBJ1-6, the V gene TRBV9; D not certain. The CDR3 is 16 amino acids. V was pared by 3 bases and J by 2 bases, with 12 bases between. The V gene's germline CDR1 is SGDLS and CDR2 YYNGEE. The CDR3 DNA is TGTGCCAGCAGCGCCGACGAGGGTACCTATAATTCACCCCTCCACTTT. Translating gives CASSADEGTYNSPLHF. The full variable domain, rest sourced from reference TRBV9 and TRBJ1-6, is DSGVTQTPKHLITATGQRVTLRCSPRSGDLSVYWYQQSLDQGLQFLIQYYNGEERAKGNILERFSAQQFPDLHSELNLSSLELGDSALYFCASSADEGTYNSPLHFGNGTRLTVT.

The chain combines TRBV5-1 with TRBJ1-6, with 7 bases identical to TRBD1. CDR1 is SGHRS and CDR2 is YFSETQ in the germline V gene. J gave up 6 bases and V 0 bases, and 3 bases lay outside the gene matches. The CDR3 spans 15 residues. CDR3 loop: CASSLEQGGNSPLHF. In DNA form, the CDR3 reads TGCGCCAGCAGCTTGGAGCAGGGGGGTAATTCACCCCTCCACTTT.

This clonotype was observed a single time. The rearrangement joins TRBV7-8 to TRBJ2-6; D may be TRBD1 or TRBD2 (5 bases each). Trimming pared 5 bases from V and 0 bases from J, leaving 11 bases between. Germline CDR1 is SGHVS and CDR2 is FQNEAQ. This CDR3 region has 16 residues. The CDR3 DNA reads as TGTGCCAGCAGCCCGGGACGGATCTCTGGGGCCAACGTCCTGACTTTC. It is translated as CASSPGRISGANVLTF.

V is TRBV7-2 and J is TRBJ2-1; no definite D call. V was pared by 2 bases and J by 8 bases, with 7 bases between. The CDR3 has 12 amino acids. Germline lookup yields CDR1 SGHTA and CDR2 FQGNSA. The CDR3 coding sequence is TGTGCCAGCAGCTTACATGGGGATGAGCAGTTCTTC. It codes for CASSLHGDEQFF.

This clonotype was recorded once. The rearrangement links TRBV4-2 to TRBJ1-5; D ambiguous. Germline CDR1 and CDR2: LGHNA and YNFKEQ. The CDR3 is 15 residues long. Trimming shortened V by 0 bases and J by 6 bases, and 12 bases separated the two germline ends. The CDR3 bases are TGTGCCAGCAGCCAAGATAATGGAGGAGCTCAGCCCCAGCATTTT. Translating it yields CASSQDNGGAQPQHF.

The chain joins TRBV7-2 to TRBJ2-5; TRBD2 matches 9 bases. Trimming removed 5 bases from V and 5 bases from J; junction bases left unmatched: 18. Germline V gene lookup returns CDR1 SGHTA and CDR2 FQGNSA. The CDR3 has 18 residues. The CDR3 DNA reads as TGTGCCAGCAGCCCGGCAGGGCGGGGGGGCCCCCCCTCGGAGACCCAGTACTTC. As protein: CASSPAGRGGPPSETQYF. Supplemented by reference TRBV7-2 and TRBJ2-5, the full variable domain reads GAGVSQSPSNKVTEKGKDVELRCDPISGHTALYWYRQSLGQGLEFLIYFQGNSAPDKSGLPSDRFSAERTGGSVSTLTIQRTQQEDSAVYLCASSPAGRGGPPSETQYFGPGTRLLVL.

The rearrangement uses TRBV12-3 or TRBV12-4 and TRBJ2-1; TRBD1 matches 7 bases. The V segment lost 6 bases and the J segment 0 bases; nucleotides outside the gene matches: 8. This CDR3 has 16 residues. The CDR3 DNA sequence: TGTGCCAGCAGCCCCCGACAGGGACACTCCTACAATGAGCAGTTCTTC. It codes for CASSPRQGHSYNEQFF.

This clonotype has a count of ten or more. The rearrangement uses TRBV25-1 and TRBJ1-2, with 7 nucleotides matching TRBD1. The V gene's germline CDR1 is MGHDK and CDR2 SYGVNS. V lost 4 bases to trimming and J lost 2 bases; unmatched junction nucleotides: 7. This CDR3 contains 15 residues. The CDR3 here is CASSVDTGQNYGYTF. In DNA form, the CDR3 reads TGTGCCAGCAGTGTCGACACGGGACAGAACTATGGCTACACCTTC.

This clonotype was counted between two and nine times. The V call is TRBV5-5, the J call TRBJ1-4; D not certain. Looked up from germline, CDR1 is SGHKS and CDR2 is YYEKEE (reference sequence). V was cut by 4 bases and J by 0 bases, with 13 bases left in between. This CDR3 has 16 residues. The CDR3 sequence: CASSGLMTATNEKLFF. The CDR3 nucleotides are TGTGCCAGCAGCGGGTTGATGACCGCAACTAATGAAAAACTGTTTTTT.

In its sample, this clonotype was seen a few times. V and J are TRBV5-1 and TRBJ1-2; 7 nucleotides agree with TRBD1. CDR3 length equals 14 residues. The germline V gene encodes CDR1 SGHRS and CDR2 YFSETQ. Trimming took 1 base from V and 4 from J; bases not matched to a gene: 4. CDR3 amino acids: CASSLTGETYGYTF. The CDR3 DNA reads as TGCGCCAGCAGCTTGACAGGGGAAACCTATGGCTACACCTTC.

V gene TRBV5-1 combines with J gene TRBJ1-6; 7 bases are a match to TRBD1. V dropped 3 bases and J dropped 7; count of bases not matched to a gene: 7. CDR1 and CDR2 from the germline V gene are SGHRS and YFSETQ. The CDR3 spans 15 residues. CDR3 sequence: CASSYGTAGNSPLHF. For the CDR3, the DNA is TGCGCCAGCAGCTACGGGACAGCGGGAAATTCACCCCTCCACTTT.

The rearrangement links TRBV7-9 to TRBJ2-5; D is possibly TRBD1 (6 bases). Looked up from germline, CDR1 is SEHNR and CDR2 is FQNEAQ (reference sequence). The CDR3 covers 14 residues. V was shortened by 8 bases and J by 4 bases, with 17 bases between the two germline ends. DNA of the CDR3: TGTGCCAGCCGCCCAGGGGCGGTAAGAGAGACCCAGTACTTC. Amino acid sequence: CASRPGAVRETQYF.

The rearrangement joins TRBV3-1 to TRBJ2-3; D unresolved. CDR1 LGHDT and CDR2 YNNKEL come from the germline V gene (reference sequence). CDR3 length equals 14 residues. The ends were cut back, 1 base at V and 0 bases at J, with 5 bases in the middle. The CDR3 nucleotides are TGTGCCAGCAGCCAAGCATCTAGCACAGATACGCAGTATTTT. It specifies CASSQASSTDTQYF.

The rearrangement links TRBV7-2 to TRBJ2-4; the D gene could be TRBD1 or TRBD2 (5 bases each). Germline loops: CDR1 SGHTA, CDR2 FQGNSA. The CDR3 spans 15 residues. The V end lost 1 base, the J end lost 6 bases, and 13 bases lay between the germline ends. The CDR3 sequence is CASSLGAGSLNIQYF. The CDR3 DNA reads TGTGCCAGCAGCTTAGGTGCAGGGAGTCTAAACATTCAGTACTTC.

This clonotype has at least ten counts. The chain carries TRBV7-9 and TRBJ2-5; 7 bases agree with TRBD2. J was trimmed by 2 bases and V by 5 bases; bases with no gene match: 2. Germline V gene lookup returns CDR1 SEHNR and CDR2 FQNEAQ (reference sequence). The CDR3 sequence is 13 residues long. CDR3 in amino acids: CASSPGGQETQYF. The CDR3 coding sequence is TGTGCCAGCAGCCCCGGGGGGCAAGAGACCCAGTACTTC.